The 4 T cell receptor beta chains given below trace back to one sample, sequenced in a study of Ad26.COV2.S vaccination and SARS-CoV-2 variants. Profiled with immunoSEQ multiplex PCR; TCRdb holds only in-frame clones, not every one. The sample holds around 370,000 clones; 80% to 90% are singletons and the top ten take around 3%. Treatment noted: around 19 received Ad26.COV2.S at low or high dose, single or two shots; 5 received placebo; per-sample allocation not given. Collection of the samples took place on day 63 after the first injection of vaccine or placebo. The sample here was peripheral blood, taken in a trial of Ad26.COV2.S vaccine versus placebo. The receptors shown here come from a person between 18 and 65 years old who received the Ad26.COV2.S COVID-19 vaccine or a placebo.

The chain has TRBV3-1 (or the pseudogene TRBV3-2) and TRBJ2-3; 9 positions agree with TRBD1. The CDR3 is made up of 12 amino acids. The V segment lost 1 base and the J segment 15 bases; nucleotides outside the gene matches: 5. The germline CDR1 and CDR2 sequences are LGHDT and YNNKEL (reference sequence). The CDR3 DNA reads as TGTGCCAGCAGCCAAGGACAGGGGGGCAGCTATTTT. Translating it yields CASSQGQGGSYF.

This clone was counted a few times. The chain recombines TRBV6-5 with TRBJ2-1, with TRBD2 as a possible D gene (7 bases). Trimming cost V 4 bases and J 7 bases, with 14 bases left between them. Per germline, CDR1 MNHEY and CDR2 SVGAGI. This CDR3 is built from 14 residues. The CDR3 sequence: CASSLRGGLNEQFF. In nucleotides, the CDR3 is TGTGCCAGCAGTTTGAGGGGGGGCTTGAATGAGCAGTTCTTC.

In this sample, this clone turned up once. The rearrangement uses TRBV13 and TRBJ2-1, with D possibly TRBD2 on 5 matching bases. This CDR3 region has 15 residues. In germline, CDR1 is PRHDT, CDR2 FYEKMQ (reference sequence). V shed 1 base and J shed 0 bases, with 7 bases lying between them. The CDR3 reads CASSLAGSSYNEQFF. The CDR3 DNA reads TGTGCCAGCAGCTTAGCGGGGAGCTCCTACAATGAGCAGTTCTTC.

V usage is TRBV6-5 and J usage is TRBJ1-4; possibly TRBD1 for D (5 bases). V shed 6 bases and J shed 3 bases, with 14 bases lying between them. CDR1 is MNHEY and CDR2 is SVGAGI in the germline V gene. CDR3 size: 15 residues. CDR3 sequence (DNA): TGTGCCAGCAGACCCCCAGGGAGTTCTAATGAAAAACTGTTTTTT. This sequence encodes CASRPPGSSNEKLFF.